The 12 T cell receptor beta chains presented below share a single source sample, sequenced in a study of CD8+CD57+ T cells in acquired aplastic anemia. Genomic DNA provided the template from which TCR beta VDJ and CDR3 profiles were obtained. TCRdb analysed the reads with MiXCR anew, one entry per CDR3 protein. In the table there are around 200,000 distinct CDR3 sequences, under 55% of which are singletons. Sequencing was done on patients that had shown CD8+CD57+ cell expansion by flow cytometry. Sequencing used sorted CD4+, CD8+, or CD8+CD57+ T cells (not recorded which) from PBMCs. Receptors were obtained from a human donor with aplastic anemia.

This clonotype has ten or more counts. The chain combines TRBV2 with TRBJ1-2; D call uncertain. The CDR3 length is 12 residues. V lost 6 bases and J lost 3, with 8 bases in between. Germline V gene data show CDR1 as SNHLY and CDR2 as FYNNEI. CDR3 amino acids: CASRGSDYGYTF. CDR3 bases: TGTGCCAGCAGGGGCTCAGACTATGGCTACACCTTC. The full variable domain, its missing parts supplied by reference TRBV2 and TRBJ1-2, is EPEVTQTPSHQVTQMGQEVILRCVPISNHLYFYWYRQILGQKVEFLVSFYNNEISEKSEIFDDQFSVERPDGSNFTLKIRSTKLEDSAMYFCASRGSDYGYTFGSGTRLTVV.

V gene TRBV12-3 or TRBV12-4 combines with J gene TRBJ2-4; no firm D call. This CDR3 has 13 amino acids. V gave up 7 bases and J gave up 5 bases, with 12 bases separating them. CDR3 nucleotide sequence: TGTGCCAGCACCCCCTCGTCGGAAAACATTCAGTACTTC. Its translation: CASTPSSENIQYF.

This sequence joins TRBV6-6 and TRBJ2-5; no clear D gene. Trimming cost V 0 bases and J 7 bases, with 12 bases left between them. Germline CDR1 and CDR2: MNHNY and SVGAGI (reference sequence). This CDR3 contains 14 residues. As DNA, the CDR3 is TGTGCCAGCAGTTACTCGCCGCCCCGCGTGACCCAGTACTTC. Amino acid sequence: CASSYSPPRVTQYF.

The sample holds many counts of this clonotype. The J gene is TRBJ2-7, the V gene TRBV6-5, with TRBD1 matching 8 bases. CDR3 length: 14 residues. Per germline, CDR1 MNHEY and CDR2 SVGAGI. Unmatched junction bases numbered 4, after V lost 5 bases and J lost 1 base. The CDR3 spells CASSTGTGSYEQYF. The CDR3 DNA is TGTGCCAGCAGTACCGGGACAGGATCCTACGAGCAGTACTTC.

The CDR3 loop is CASKSGQGGSPLHF. The DNA of the CDR3 is TGTGCCAGTAAGTCCGGACAGGGGGGCTCACCCCTCCACTTT. This chain links TRBV19 with TRBJ1-6; 10 bases agree with TRBD1. The CDR3 totals 14 residues. Germline CDR1 LNHDA, CDR2 SQIVND (reference sequence). V trimming: 7 bases; J trimming: 10 bases; junction bases outside the gene matches: 7.

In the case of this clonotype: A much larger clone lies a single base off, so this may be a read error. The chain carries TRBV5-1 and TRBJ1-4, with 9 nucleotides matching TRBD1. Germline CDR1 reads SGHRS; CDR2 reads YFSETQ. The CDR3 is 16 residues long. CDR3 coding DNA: TGCGCCAACAGCTTGGGGGGACAGGGTACAAATGAAAAACTGTTTTTT. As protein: CANSLGGQGTNEKLFF.

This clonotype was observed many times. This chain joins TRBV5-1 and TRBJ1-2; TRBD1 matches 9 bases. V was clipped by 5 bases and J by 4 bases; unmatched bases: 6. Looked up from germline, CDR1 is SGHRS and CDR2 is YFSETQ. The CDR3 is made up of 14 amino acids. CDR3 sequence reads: CASRRDRESYGYTF. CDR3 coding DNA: TGCGCCAGCAGACGGGACAGGGAATCCTATGGCTACACCTTC.

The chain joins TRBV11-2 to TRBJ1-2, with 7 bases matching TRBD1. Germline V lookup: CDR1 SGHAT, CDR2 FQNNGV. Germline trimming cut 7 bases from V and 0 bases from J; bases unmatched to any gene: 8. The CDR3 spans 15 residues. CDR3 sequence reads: CASIPRGQANYGYTF. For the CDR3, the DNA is TGTGCCAGCATCCCGAGGGGGCAGGCTAACTATGGCTACACCTTC.

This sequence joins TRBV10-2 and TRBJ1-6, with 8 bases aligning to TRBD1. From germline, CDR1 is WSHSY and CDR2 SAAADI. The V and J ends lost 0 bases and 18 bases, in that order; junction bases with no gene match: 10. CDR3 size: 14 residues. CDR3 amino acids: CASSESADRADPHF. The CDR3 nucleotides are TGCGCCAGCAGTGAGTCAGCGGACAGGGCGGACCCCCACTTT.

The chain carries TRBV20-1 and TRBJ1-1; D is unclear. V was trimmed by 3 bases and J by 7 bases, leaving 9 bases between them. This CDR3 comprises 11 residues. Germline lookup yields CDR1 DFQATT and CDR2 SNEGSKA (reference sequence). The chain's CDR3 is CSASRMDEAFF. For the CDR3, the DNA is TGCAGTGCTAGTAGGATGGATGAAGCTTTCTTT.

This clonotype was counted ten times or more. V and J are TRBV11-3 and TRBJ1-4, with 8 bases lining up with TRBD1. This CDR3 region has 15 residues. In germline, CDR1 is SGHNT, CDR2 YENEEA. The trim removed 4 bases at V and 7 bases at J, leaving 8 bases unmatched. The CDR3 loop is CASSWTGKTSEKLFF. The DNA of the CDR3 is TGTGCCAGCAGCTGGACAGGGAAGACATCTGAAAAACTGTTTTTT.

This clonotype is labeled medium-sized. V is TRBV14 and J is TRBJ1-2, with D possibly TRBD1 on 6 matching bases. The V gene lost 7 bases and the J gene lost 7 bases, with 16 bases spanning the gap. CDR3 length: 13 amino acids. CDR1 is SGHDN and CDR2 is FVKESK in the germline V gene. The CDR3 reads CASTAGARGGYTF. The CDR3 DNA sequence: TGTGCCAGCACTGCGGGGGCGAGAGGTGGCTACACCTTC.